This T cell receptor (beta chain) was sequenced in a study of vaccination effects on CD4 cells after COVID-19. In the study overall: After vaccination, samples were taken early and late from a few convalescent patients. Overall study findings and caveats: The study enrolled few convalescent patients and sampled no early post-infection timepoints.

Using immunoSEQ multiplex PCR, the repertoire was profiled, and TCRdb retains in-frame clones only, with some absent. The sample includes fewer than 15,000 clones, about 74% seen only once; the top ten take under 30%. By proportion, this clone is medium-sized (0.01 to 0.1%). The antigen is not known. Sequencing was preceded by expansion of antigen-specific CD4+ T cells with viral peptide pools in the ViraFEST assay. It was after approximately 11 days of culture that CD4+ T cells were isolated. The person was diagnosed with PCR-confirmed SARS-CoV-2 infection between March and December 2020. Participants received two doses of either the BNT162b2 or mRNA-1273 vaccine. The researchers cultured 1.9 million or so PBMC per well with approximately 11 IU/ml IL-2 and about 10 ug/ml peptides. Half the medium was replaced with IL-2 medium on days 3 and 7. Germline CDR1 is LGHDT and CDR2 is YNNKEL (reference sequence). Trimming stripped 4 bases from V and 1 base from J, with 16 bases between. This CDR3 comprises 16 residues.

The receptor comes from a human donor who had a prior SARS-CoV-2 infection. The V call is TRBV3-1 (or the pseudogene TRBV3-2), the J call TRBJ1-2; D unclear. The sequenced sample was CD4+ T cells from PBMCs cultured with HCoV-NL63 spike peptides, obtained after COVID-19 vaccination. CDR3 sequence reads: CASSRETGSYNYGYTF. CDR3 DNA: TGTGCCAGCAGCCGAGAGACCGGGTCCTATAACTATGGCTACACCTTC.